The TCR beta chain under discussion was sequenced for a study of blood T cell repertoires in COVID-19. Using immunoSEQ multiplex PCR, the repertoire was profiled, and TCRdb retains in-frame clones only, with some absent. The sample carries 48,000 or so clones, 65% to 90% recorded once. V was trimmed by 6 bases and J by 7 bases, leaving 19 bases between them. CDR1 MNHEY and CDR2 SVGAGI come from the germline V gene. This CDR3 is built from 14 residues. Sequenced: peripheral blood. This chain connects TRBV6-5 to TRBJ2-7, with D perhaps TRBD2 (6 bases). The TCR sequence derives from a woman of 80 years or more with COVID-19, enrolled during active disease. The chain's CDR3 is CASRSSGGLREQYF. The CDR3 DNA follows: TGTGCCAGCAGATCCTCCGGGGGTCTGAGGGAGCAGTACTTC.